Shown below are 14 T cell receptor beta chains from a single sample sequenced in a study of blood T cell repertoires in COVID-19 (dated by TCRdb to the early 2020s). The library was generated by the immunoSEQ multiplex PCR assay. Entries here come from immuneACCESS through TCRdb and include only in-frame sequences with V and J called. Some clones fail to appear in such tables; in the studies checked, an unresolved V gene covers under half of the shortfall, and the cause of the remainder is unknown. The sample data list under 350,000 clones, and 75% to 90% of these were observed just once. The top ten constitute about 5% of the sample. What was sequenced was peripheral blood. These receptors all stem from a man in his 60s who had recovered from COVID-19.

This chain connects TRBV2 to TRBJ1-1, with D possibly being TRBD1 (5 bases). The CDR3 covers 15 residues. V dropped 7 bases and J dropped 0 bases, with 15 bases sitting between them. Germline V CDR1 and CDR2: SNHLY, FYNNEI. CDR3 amino acids: CASNSPRVLNTEAFF. The DNA of the CDR3 is TGTGCCAGCAACTCCCCCAGGGTGTTGAACACTGAAGCTTTCTTT.

The rearrangement uses TRBV3-1 (or the pseudogene TRBV3-2) and TRBJ1-1, with TRBD1 matching 7 bases. J gave up 6 bases and V 3 bases, and 1 base lay outside the gene matches. Per the germline V gene, CDR1 is LGHDT and CDR2 is YNNKEL (reference sequence). CDR3 length equals 12 residues. CDR3 DNA: TGTGCCAGCAGCCAGCAGGGGGCTGAAGCTTTCTTT. This encodes CASSQQGAEAFF.

The CDR3 DNA reads TGTGCCAGCAGTGACCCCGGGACAGGGGGCGATGAGCAGTTCTTC. Residues: CASSDPGTGGDEQFF. This chain joins TRBV6-4 and TRBJ2-1; 12 bases line up with TRBD1. CDR1 and CDR2 (germline): MRHNA, SNTAGT. V was clipped by 2 bases and J by 8 bases; unmatched bases: 4. The CDR3 covers 15 residues.

This clone was seen more than once but under ten times. The chain has TRBV28 and TRBJ1-2; D remains unclear. The CDR3 consists of 12 residues. The germline CDR1 and CDR2 sequences are MDHEN and SYDVKM. Trimming stripped 10 bases from V and 8 bases from J, with 17 bases between. The CDR3 loop is CATGYRDKGYTF. Here the CDR3 DNA reads TGTGCCACTGGGTATCGGGATAAGGGCTACACCTTC.

J is TRBJ2-7 and V is TRBV6-1, with 8 bases lining up with TRBD2. The trim removed 2 bases at V and 2 bases at J, leaving 11 bases unmatched. Germline CDR1 reads MNHNS; CDR2 reads SASEGT. The CDR3 loop spans 17 amino acids. The CDR3 sequence: CASSERSTGGRTYEQYF. As DNA, the CDR3 is TGTGCCAGCAGTGAAAGGTCTACGGGCGGGAGGACCTACGAGCAGTACTTC.

The CDR3 is CASSQEGLAGRNEQFF. As DNA, the CDR3 is TGTGCCAGCAGCCAAGAGGGGCTAGCGGGCCGCAATGAGCAGTTCTTC. The chain uses TRBV3-1 (or the pseudogene TRBV3-2) and TRBJ2-1, with 8 bases fitting TRBD2. Trimming took 0 bases from V and 6 from J; bases not matched to a gene: 7. In germline, CDR1 is LGHDT, CDR2 YNNKEL (reference sequence). The CDR3 contains 16 residues.

This clone was picked up one time. The chain carries TRBV19 and TRBJ2-3, with a tentative D call TRBD2 (6 bases). Germline-derived CDR1 and CDR2 are LNHDA and SQIVND (reference sequence). Trimming cost V 5 bases and J 0 bases, with 12 bases left between them. This CDR3 contains 15 residues. The CDR3 bases are TGTGCCAGTAGTCTAGCGATTACTAGCACAGATACGCAGTATTTT. It specifies CASSLAITSTDTQYF. The full variable domain, completed using reference TRBV19 and TRBJ2-3, is DGGITQSPKYLFRKEGQNVTLSCEQNLNHDAMYWYRQDPGQGLRLIYYSQIVNDFQKGDIAEGYSVSREKKESFPLTVTSAQKNPTAFYLCASSLAITSTDTQYFGPGTRLTVL.

V usage is TRBV18 and J usage is TRBJ2-4, with TRBD1 identical over 9 bases. The length of the CDR3 is 15 residues. V shed 2 bases and J 5 bases; nucleotides not matched to a gene: 4. CDR1 KGHSH and CDR2 LQKENI come from the germline V gene. CDR3 nucleotides: TGTGCCAGCTCACCAGGGACAGGGTTCGAAAACATTCAGTACTTC. This encodes CASSPGTGFENIQYF.

The genes are TRBV5-1 and TRBJ1-1; the match to TRBD1 covers 11 bases. The CDR3 length is 16 residues. J gave up 5 bases and V 0 bases, and 6 bases lay outside the gene matches. Germline V gene sequence: CDR1 SGHRS, CDR2 YFSETQ. CDR3 residues: CASSLEGTGGGTEAFF. CDR3 nucleotides: TGCGCCAGCAGCTTGGAGGGGACAGGGGGTGGTACTGAAGCTTTCTTT.

As for this clone: Other DNA sequences in this sample translate to the same CDR3. V usage is TRBV18 and J usage is TRBJ2-7; 9 bases are shared with TRBD1. The junction had 5 bases not matched to a gene; V was cut back by 2 bases and J by 6 bases. Germline V gene sequence: CDR1 KGHSH, CDR2 LQKENI. This CDR3 region has 14 residues. CDR3 in amino acids: CASSPTPTGGEQYF. For the CDR3, the DNA is TGTGCCAGCTCACCAACCCCGACAGGGGGCGAGCAGTACTTC.

This chain joins TRBV28 and TRBJ1-2; TRBD1 is a possible D gene (5 bases). Per the germline V gene, CDR1 is MDHEN and CDR2 is SYDVKM. Trimming cost V 7 bases and J 6 bases, with 15 bases left between them. The CDR3 contains 13 residues. The CDR3: CASTLGGINGYTF. The CDR3 DNA reads TGTGCCAGCACCCTCGGGGGGATTAATGGCTACACCTTC.

V and J are TRBV15 and TRBJ2-5, with D possibly matching TRBD1 (6 bases). Germline V gives CDR1 LNHNV, CDR2 YYDKDF (reference sequence). V was clipped by 1 base and J by 1 base, with 10 bases between them. CDR3 length equals 15 residues. The DNA of the CDR3 is TGTGCCACCAGCAGAGTAGGGGACACCCAAGAGACCCAGTACTTC. Protein product: CATSRVGDTQETQYF.

This sequence joins TRBV7-9 and TRBJ1-2, with 10 nucleotides matching TRBD1. This CDR3 has 17 amino acids. V was pared by 1 base and J by 0 bases, with 5 bases of the junction left unmatched. Germline CDR1 is SEHNR and CDR2 is FQNEAQ (reference sequence). CDR3 DNA sequence: TGTGCCAGCAGCTTAGTAGACAGGGGGCAGGCTAACTATGGCTACACCTTC. Translated, it gives CASSLVDRGQANYGYTF.

Ten or more counts support this clone. The J gene is TRBJ1-5, the V gene TRBV7-6; D uncertain. Germline values: CDR1 SGHVS, CDR2 FNYEAQ. Trimming left V 3 bases short and J 2 bases short, with 20 bases between. The CDR3 consists of 18 residues. The CDR3: CASSLGSREEWRNQPQHF. CDR3 nucleotide sequence: TGTGCCAGCAGCTTGGGGTCGAGGGAGGAGTGGCGCAATCAGCCCCAGCATTTT.